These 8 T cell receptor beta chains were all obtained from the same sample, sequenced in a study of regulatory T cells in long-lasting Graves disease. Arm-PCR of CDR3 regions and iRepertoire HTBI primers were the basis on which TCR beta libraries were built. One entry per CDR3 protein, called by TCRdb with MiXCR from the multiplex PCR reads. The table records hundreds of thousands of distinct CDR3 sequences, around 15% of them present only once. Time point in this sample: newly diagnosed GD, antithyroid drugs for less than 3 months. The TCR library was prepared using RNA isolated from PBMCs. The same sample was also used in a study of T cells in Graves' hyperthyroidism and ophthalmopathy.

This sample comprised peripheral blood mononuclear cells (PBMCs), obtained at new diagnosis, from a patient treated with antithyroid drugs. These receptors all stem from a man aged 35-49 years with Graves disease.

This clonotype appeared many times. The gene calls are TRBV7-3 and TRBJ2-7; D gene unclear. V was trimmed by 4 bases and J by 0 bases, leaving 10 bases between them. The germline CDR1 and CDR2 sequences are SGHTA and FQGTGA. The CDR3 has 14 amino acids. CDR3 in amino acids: CASSSDPSSYEQYF. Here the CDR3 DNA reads TGTGCCAGCAGCTCGGACCCTAGCTCCTACGAGCAGTACTTC.

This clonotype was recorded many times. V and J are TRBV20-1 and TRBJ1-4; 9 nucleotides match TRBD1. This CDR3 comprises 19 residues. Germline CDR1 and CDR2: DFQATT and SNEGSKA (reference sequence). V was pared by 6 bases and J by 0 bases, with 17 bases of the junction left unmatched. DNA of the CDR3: TGCAGTGCGGAACCGGGACAGGGAATAGCAAGTGCAACTAATGAAAAACTGTTTTTT. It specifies CSAEPGQGIASATNEKLFF.

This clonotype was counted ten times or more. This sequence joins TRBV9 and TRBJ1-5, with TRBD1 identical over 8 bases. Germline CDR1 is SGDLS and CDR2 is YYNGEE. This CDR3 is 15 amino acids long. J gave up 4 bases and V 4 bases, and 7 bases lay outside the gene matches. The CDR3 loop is CASSTGQGRNQPQHF. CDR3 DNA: TGTGCCAGCAGCACCGGACAGGGCAGAAATCAGCCCCAGCATTTT.

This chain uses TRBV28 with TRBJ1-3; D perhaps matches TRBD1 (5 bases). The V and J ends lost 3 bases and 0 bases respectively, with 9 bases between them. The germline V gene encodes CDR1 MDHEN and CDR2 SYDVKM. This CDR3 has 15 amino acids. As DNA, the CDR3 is TGTGCCAGCAGTTTCGGGGGTAGCTCTGGAAACACCATATATTTT. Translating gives CASSFGGSSGNTIYF.

The CDR3 loop reads CASSRETSGGDTQYF. As DNA, the CDR3 is TGTGCCAGCAGCCGAGAGACTAGCGGGGGGGATACGCAGTATTTT. The rearrangement uses TRBV7-3 and TRBJ2-3; 13 bases match TRBD2. Trimming took 5 bases from V and 6 from J; bases not matched to a gene: 5. Germline V CDR1 and CDR2: SGHTA, FQGTGA. The CDR3 is 15 residues long.

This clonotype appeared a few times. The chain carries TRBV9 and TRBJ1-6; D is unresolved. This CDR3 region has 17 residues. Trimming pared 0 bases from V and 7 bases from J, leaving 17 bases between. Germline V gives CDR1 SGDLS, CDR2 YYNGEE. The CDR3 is CASSVGIAPGRNSPLHF. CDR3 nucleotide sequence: TGTGCCAGCAGCGTAGGCATAGCCCCGGGCAGGAATTCACCCCTCCACTTT.

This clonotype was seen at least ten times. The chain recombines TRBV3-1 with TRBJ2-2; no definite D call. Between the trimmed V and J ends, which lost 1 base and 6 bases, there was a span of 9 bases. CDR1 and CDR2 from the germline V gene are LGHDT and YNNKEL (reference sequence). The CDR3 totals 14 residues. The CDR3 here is CASSQAGFAGELFF. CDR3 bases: TGTGCCAGCAGCCAAGCAGGATTTGCCGGGGAGCTGTTTTTT. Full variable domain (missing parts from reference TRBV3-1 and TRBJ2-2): DTAVSQTPKYLVTQMGNDKSIKCEQNLGHDTMYWYKQDSKKFLKIMFSYNNKELIINETVPNRFSPKSPDKAHLNLHINSLELGDSAVYFCASSQAGFAGELFFGEGSRLTVL.

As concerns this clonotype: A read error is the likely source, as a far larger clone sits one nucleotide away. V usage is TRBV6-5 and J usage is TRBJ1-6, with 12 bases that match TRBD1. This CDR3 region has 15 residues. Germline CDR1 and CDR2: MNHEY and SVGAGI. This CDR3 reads CACSFGTGGELPLHF. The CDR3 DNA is TGTGCCTGCAGTTTCGGGACAGGGGGCGAACTACCCCTCCACTTT.